This TCR beta chain originates from a study of cytomegalovirus exposure and HLA in healthy donors. The CDR3 has 17 residues. Germline assignment: CDR1 SEHNR and CDR2 FQNEAQ (reference sequence). Note on this clone: At one of its ends the junction is not consistent with the germline gene, which may arise from a read error.

PCR amplification relied on 60 Vbeta primers (plus 13 Jbeta primers). Clones were sequenced by immunoSEQ multiplex PCR, and TCRdb holds only the in-frame ones, with some missing. Of about 150,000 clones detected, about 80% appear once; the ten largest clones hold approximately 6.3%. The source is a woman aged 45-59 years in good health and CMV-seropositive. The rearrangement uses TRBV7-9 and TRBJ1-1; 9 bases are shared with TRBD1. Sequencing was done on a sample of PBMCs. The CDR3 DNA reads TGTTCCAGCAGCCAAACAGGGGGCGCGGTCATGAACACTGAAGCTTTCTTT. Translating it yields CSSSQTGGAVMNTEAFF.